This T cell receptor beta chain is from a study of identical twins (dated by TCRdb to the mid-2010s). At the level of the whole study: To test whether fetal clonotypes persist, this study deep-sequenced TCR alpha and beta repertoires from monozygotic twins, from unrelated adults of various ages, and from cord blood. To rule out contamination, replicate twin experiments were performed at different times with different library preparation protocols.

CDR3 length: 15 amino acids, cysteine to phenylalanine. The entry retains the CDR3 DNA only, 45 bases that are in frame from base 1. The junction carries 13 bases between V and J, which are trimmed by 4 bases and 2 bases respectively. The library was produced with 5' RACE. TCRdb shows the sequencer as Illumina HiSeq 2000. A universal primer binding site was added through template switching, and the final cDNA carried a unique molecular identifier so that TCR cDNA molecules could be counted accurately. First-strand cDNA for TCR alpha and beta chains was synthesized from specific primers in the conserved constant-segment region. To control for contamination, each cDNA library was double barcoded with a SMART-Mk sample barcode plus Illumina barcodes. TruSeq adapter sequences and Illumina sample barcodes were added in two successive PCR steps. The Illumina HiSeq platform was used with custom primers to sequence TCR alpha and beta cDNA libraries. On the study's bioinformatics: MiGEC processed the raw reads to extract unique molecular identifiers, while MiXCR was used to determine the CDR3 positions. Recombination models were inferred per individual with the repgenHMM and IGoR tools using an EM algorithm. The tcR package in R was used for shared clonotype analysis, with sharing normalized by the product of cloneset sizes. To study raw recombination free of thymic and clonal selection effects, out-of-frame nonproductive sequences were analyzed. TCRdb reran the public reads through fastp at Q25 and MiXCR, keeping productive beta chains. Each CDR3 protein gets just one entry, which takes the most common genes and DNA from the rows behind it. These V and J calls originate from TCRdb's pipeline instead of the authors' own analysis. The sample table lists a few hundred thousand distinct CDR3 sequences, 15% to 20% of them with a count of one. The top ten hold roughly 12% of the sample.

Every donor was a healthy Caucasian. The study also sequenced three unrelated non-twin adults: a male aged 18 to 30, a male aged 50 to 60 and a female aged 50 to 60. Miltenyi CD45RO+ enrichment and human naive T-cell isolation kits were used to isolate memory (CD45RO+) and naive T cells from PBMC. The study at large found these results: Invariant T cells such as MAIT and iNKT could partly confound zero-insertion analyses, although diverse VJ usage argued against such confounding for most clonotypes. In monozygotic twins, out-of-frame TCR alpha sharing was systematically underestimated by recombination models, although the models agreed with sharing between unrelated individuals. In beta out-of-frame sequences, excess twin sharing was weaker, because having fewer shared sequences lowered the signal-to-noise ratio. Because the same donors could not be followed over many years, the conclusions depended on cross-sectional statistical analysis. Abundant cord blood beta clonotypes carried fewer insertions; young adult naive repertoires showed a weaker similar trend, while memory repertoires showed none. Out-of-frame TCR alpha sequences shared between twins showed an excess of low generation-probability sequences compared with coincidental sharing between unrelated individuals.

This clonotype was observed a handful of times. This clone's antigen is unknown. No base-level quality is on record; no much larger clone is a single base apart. Sequencing was done on a sample of naive T cells sorted from blood. The cell subset or site tag for this specimen amounts to: cells isolated with a human naive T-cell isolation kit. The TCR comes from a man in his fifties or sixties in good health. The V gene is TRBV12-3 or TRBV12-4 and the J gene is TRBJ2-3; the D segment could be TRBD2, given 6 matching bases. In nucleotides, the sequence is TGTGCCAGCAGTTCCCCGGGGACTGACACAGATACGCAGTATTTT. This sequence encodes CASSSPGTDTDTQYF.